These 26 T cell receptor beta chains originate from one sample sequenced in a study of tumor-infiltrating lymphocytes in glioblastoma multiforme. Multiple V-beta primers and a C-beta primer amplified TCRB from RNA. TCRdb reanalysed the multiplex PCR reads using MiXCR and keeps one entry per CDR3 protein. In the table there are about 8,400 distinct CDR3 sequences, over 60% of which are singletons. The sequencing input was brain tumor tissue. These receptors were taken from a male donor with glioblastoma.

The rearrangement joins TRBV11-2 to TRBJ1-2; no firm D call. The length of the CDR3 is 13 residues. Germline CDR1 SGHAT, CDR2 FQNNGV. The CDR3, as DNA: TGTGCAGGCAACTTAGGTGCTGGATATGGCTACACCTTC. This sequence encodes CAGNLGAGYGYTF.

On this clonotype: This CDR3 is missing its conserved last phenylalanine or tryptophan, likely due to a read error. The chain is built from TRBV11-2 and TRBJ2-3; D might be TRBD1 (6 bases). The CDR3 length is 14 residues. CDR1 is SGHAT, CDR2 FQNNGV, per germline. V lost 7 bases and J 4 bases, leaving 15 bases between the germline ends. This chain's CDR3 is CASNLQGMADTQYL. The CDR3 bases are TGTGCCAGCAACTTGCAGGGGATGGCAGATACGCAGTATCTT.

This clonotype was seen only once. J is TRBJ2-5 and V is TRBV11-2; TRBD1 matches 12 bases. The V gene end was trimmed by 5 bases and the J gene end by 5 bases; junction bases not matched to a gene: 12. The CDR3 totals 17 residues. Germline V gives CDR1 SGHAT, CDR2 FQNNGV. The DNA of the CDR3 is TGTGCCAGCAGCGCACAGCCGGGACAGGGGGCAAGGGAGACCCAGTACTTC. Amino acids: CASSAQPGQGARETQYF.

Comments on this clonotype: In this CDR3 the conserved last residue, phenylalanine or tryptophan, is missing, so a read error is likely. It is unclear where the CDR3 begins or ends on the DNA, so no DNA is shown, and the CDR3 is as TCRdb lists it. The rearrangement links TRBV11-1 to TRBJ2-2. The CDR3 totals 11 residues, both ends included. Germline lookup yields CDR1 SGHAT and CDR2 FQDESV (reference sequence). Here the CDR3 reads CASWDSGELIV.

Turning to this clonotype: A much larger clone lies a single base off, so this may be a read error. This sequence joins TRBV11-2 and TRBJ2-7, with D maybe TRBD1 (5 bases). This CDR3 is built from 14 residues. Germline lookup yields CDR1 SGHAT and CDR2 FQNNGV. The CDR3, as DNA: TGTGCCGGCAGCTTAGACGTAGGGGTCGACGAGCAGTACTTC. Amino acids: CAGSLDVGVDEQYF.

The chain joins TRBV11-3 to TRBJ2-2; D possibly matches TRBD1 or TRBD2 (5 bases each). V was clipped by 5 bases and J by 1 base, with 14 bases between them. CDR1 is SGHNT, CDR2 YENEEA, per germline. The CDR3 has 16 amino acids. CDR3 in amino acids: CASSASGTVNTGELFF. The CDR3 DNA reads TGTGCCAGCAGCGCATCCGGGACGGTGAACACCGGGGAGCTGTTTTTT.

Comments on this clonotype: The germline gene is not matched at one end of the junction; a read error may be the cause. The chain joins TRBV11-2 to TRBJ2-1, with TRBD2 as a possible D gene (6 bases). Germline V gene data show CDR1 as SGHAT and CDR2 as FQNNGV. This CDR3 region has 15 residues. CDR3 in DNA: TGTGCCGGCAGCTTAGATCGGGAGACCATCAATGAGCAGTCCTTC. Protein: CAGSLDRETINEQSF.

The V and J genes are TRBV11-2 and TRBJ2-5; D is tentatively TRBD1 or TRBD2 (5 bases each). The CDR3 totals 14 residues. Germline loops: CDR1 SGHAT, CDR2 FQNNGV. V gave up 1 base and J gave up 6 bases, with 12 bases separating them. The CDR3 loop reads CASSLVVSGQTQYF. The CDR3 DNA reads as TGTGCCAGCAGCTTAGTAGTTTCGGGGCAGACCCAGTACTTC.

As for this clonotype: The conserved final phenylalanine or tryptophan is absent from the CDR3, which likely points to a read error. The J gene is TRBJ2-3, the V gene TRBV11-2; 7 positions agree with TRBD1. From germline, CDR1 is SGHAT and CDR2 FQNNGV. J was trimmed by 4 bases and V by 5 bases; bases with no gene match: 6. This CDR3 spans 14 amino acids. The CDR3 region has the DNA TGTGCCAGCAGCGTACAGGGGATGGCAGATACGCAGTATTAC. Amino acid sequence: CASSVQGMADTQYY.

As regards this clonotype: Since the CDR3 does not end with the conserved phenylalanine or tryptophan, this likely comes from a read error. The chain has TRBV20-1 and TRBJ2-7; 14 nucleotides agree with TRBD2. The length of the CDR3 is 16 residues. Germline V lookup: CDR1 DFQATT, CDR2 SNEGSKA (reference sequence). The CDR3 DNA follows: TGCATTGCCAAGAGAGGGACTAGCGGGAGTATGTACGATCAGTACCTC. Translation: CIAKRGTSGSMYDQYL.

The chain joins TRBV11-2 to TRBJ2-2, with D possibly matching TRBD1 (5 bases). Germline CDR1 SGHAT, CDR2 FQNNGV. V was cut by 5 bases and J by 4 bases, with 11 bases left in between. This CDR3 is built from 14 residues. Here the CDR3 reads CASSLRQTTGELFF. The CDR3 DNA sequence: TGTGCCAGCAGCCTGAGACAGACCACCGGGGAGCTGTTTTTT.

For this clonotype: One end of the junction does not line up with germline, which may come from a read error. V usage is TRBV10-3 and J usage is TRBJ2-7; D may correspond to TRBD1 or TRBD2 (5 bases each). The CDR3 has 14 residues. The germline CDR1 and CDR2 sequences are ENHRY and SYGVKD. The CDR3: CVMSERVGGYGQYF. CDR3 nucleotides: TGTGTCATGAGTGAGAGGGTTGGGGGTTACGGGCAGTACTTC.

CDR3 residues: CASRKRGAQYF. For the CDR3, the DNA is TGTGCCAGCAGGAAACGGGGTGCGCAGTATTTT. The rearrangement uses TRBV6-5 and TRBJ2-3; D might be TRBD2 (5 bases). This CDR3 is 11 amino acids long. Trimming cost V 6 bases and J 10 bases, with 11 bases left between them. The germline CDR1 and CDR2 sequences are MNHEY and SVGAGI.

Concerning this clonotype itself: Lacking the conserved final phenylalanine or tryptophan, this CDR3 likely reflects a read error. The rearrangement links TRBV30 to TRBJ2-5; the match to TRBD1 covers 8 bases. Germline V gives CDR1 GTSNPN, CDR2 SVGIG (reference sequence). CDR3 length: 15 amino acids. The junction had 7 bases not matched to a gene; V was cut back by 2 bases and J by 2 bases. CDR3 DNA: TGTGCCTGGAGTCCTACAGGGGGTATTCAAGAGACCCAGTACCTC. Its protein product is CAWSPTGGIQETQYL.

A remark on this clonotype: The germline gene is not matched at one end of the junction; a read error may be the cause. This chain joins TRBV29-1 and TRBJ2-2; D might be TRBD1 (6 bases). The germline CDR1 and CDR2 sequences are SQVTM and ANQGSEA. CDR3 length: 12 residues. As DNA, the CDR3 is TGCAGCGTGCAGGGGAACACCGGGGAGCTGTTGTTT. Translated, it gives CSVQGNTGELLF.

Concerning this clonotype: The conserved phenylalanine or tryptophan is not found at the CDR3 terminus, so this likely reflects a read error. V usage is TRBV10-3 and J usage is TRBJ2-2; D ambiguous. Trimming shortened V by 6 bases and J by 6 bases, and 11 bases separated the two germline ends. CDR1 and CDR2 (germline): ENHRY, SYGVKD. This CDR3 has 13 amino acids. The CDR3 DNA follows: TGTGCCATCAGCCAGACCGGACCCGGGGAGCTGTTTTCT. Protein sequence: CAISQTGPGELFS.

The V gene is TRBV29-1, the J gene TRBJ2-7, with 7 bases matching TRBD2. CDR1 and CDR2 from the germline V gene are SQVTM and ANQGSEA. This CDR3 has 13 residues. V trimming: 8 bases; J trimming: 2 bases; junction bases outside the gene matches: 9. Here the CDR3 DNA reads TGCAGCATCCAAACTAGCGATCCCTACGAGCAGTACTTC. Its protein is CSIQTSDPYEQYF.

Turning to this clonotype: The germline gene is not matched at one end of the junction; a read error may be the cause. V usage is TRBV7-9 and J usage is TRBJ2-7; D unclear. The CDR3 has 12 residues. In germline, CDR1 is SEHNR, CDR2 FQNEAQ (reference sequence). CDR3 sequence: CAGSLGTYEQYF. Here the CDR3 DNA reads TGTGCCGGCAGCTTGGGTACCTATGAGCAGTACTTC.

The chain couples TRBV20-1 to TRBJ1-1; the D gene is possibly TRBD1 (6 bases). Germline V lookup: CDR1 DFQATT, CDR2 SNEGSKA (reference sequence). The CDR3 is made up of 15 amino acids. V gave up 6 bases and J gave up 8 bases, with 25 bases separating them. This chain's CDR3 is CSADPKGGLGTEAFF. The CDR3 DNA is TGCAGTGCAGATCCGAAAGGGGGATTAGGCACCGAAGCTTTCTTT.

There are a few counts of this clonotype. DNA of the CDR3: TGCAGTGCCCTGAAACTAGCGGGAGGACCCAATGAGCAGTTCTTC. Translated, it gives CSALKLAGGPNEQFF. The chain recombines TRBV20-1 with TRBJ2-1; the match to TRBD2 covers 12 bases. Per germline, CDR1 DFQATT and CDR2 SNEGSKA (reference sequence). V gave up 6 bases and J gave up 6 bases; unmatched junction bases: 9. The CDR3 runs 15 residues.

A note on this clonotype: It may be a read error: a sequence one base away is much more abundant. The chain is built from TRBV7-3 and TRBJ2-5; 10 bases line up with TRBD2. The trim removed 5 bases at V and 4 bases at J, leaving 7 bases unmatched. The CDR3 has 15 amino acids. In germline, CDR1 is SGHTA, CDR2 FQGTGA. DNA for the CDR3: TGTGCCAGCAGCGGGGGGGCTAGCGGGAGAGAGACCCAGTACTTC. It is translated as CASSGGASGRETQYF.

This clonotype was observed at least ten times. The chain recombines TRBV20-1 with TRBJ1-1; D remains ambiguous. V gave up 3 bases and J gave up 2 bases, with 7 bases separating them. The CDR3 consists of 12 residues. Germline CDR1 reads DFQATT; CDR2 reads SNEGSKA (reference sequence). The CDR3 spells CSARAPNTEAFF. The CDR3 coding sequence is TGCAGTGCTAGGGCCCCAAACACTGAAGCTTTCTTT.

This rearrangement joins TRBV11-3 to TRBJ2-5, with TRBD2 matching 7 bases. Per germline, CDR1 SGHNT and CDR2 YENEEA. V lost 5 bases, J lost 10 bases, and 10 bases stayed unmatched. This CDR3 has 13 amino acids. CDR3 residues: CASSPGLFEGQYF. The CDR3 DNA sequence: TGTGCCAGCAGCCCGGGACTATTTGAGGGCCAGTACTTC.

This chain connects TRBV6-5 to TRBJ2-2, with D possibly matching TRBD1 (6 bases). The CDR3 is 14 amino acids. Germline loops: CDR1 MNHEY, CDR2 SVGAGI. Trimming took 3 bases from V and 6 from J, leaving 11 bases between them. This CDR3 is CASSYSEGAGELFF. The CDR3 bases are TGTGCCAGCAGTTATAGTGAGGGGGCCGGGGAGCTGTTTTTT.

Concerning this clonotype itself: An end of the junction differs from the germline gene, which may be a read error. CDR3 coding DNA: TGTGTCAGCAGTTACAAGGGTGGCGTGGAGCTGTTTTTT. Its translation is CVSSYKGGVELFF. The chain employs TRBV6-5 and TRBJ2-2; D gene uncertain. Germline assignment: CDR1 MNHEY and CDR2 SVGAGI. This CDR3 contains 13 residues.

On this clonotype: This may be a read error, as it is one base from a much larger clone. The V gene is TRBV11-2, the J gene TRBJ2-1; perhaps TRBD1 as D (6 bases). CDR3 length equals 12 residues. CDR1 and CDR2 from the germline V gene are SGHAT and FQNNGV. CDR3 in amino acids: CASLDRGNGQFF. CDR3 DNA sequence: TGTGCCAGCTTAGATAGGGGGAATGGGCAGTTCTTC. Combining the CDR3 with reference TRBV11-2 and TRBJ2-1 gives the whole variable domain EAGVAQSPRYKIIEKRQSVAFWCNPISGHATLYWYQQILGQGPKLLIQFQNNGVVDDSQLPKDRFSAERLKGVDSTLKIQPAKLEDSAVYLCASLDRGNGQFFGPGTRLTVL.